The text below deals with one T cell receptor beta chain. The antigen is unknown. This entry is derived from a study of PD-1 blockade in classical Hodgkin lymphoma. The study's findings and limits: A significant rise in TCR diversity by C4D1 was seen for CD4+ but not CD8+ cells.

Generated by immunoSEQ multiplex PCR, the TCRdb table keeps only in-frame clones and is missing some. The profile shows fewer than 75,000 clones, approximately 90% of them singletons. Autologous stem cell transplantation was followed by relapse in every patient, and brentuximab vedotin exposure varied. The V gene's germline CDR1 is LNHNV and CDR2 YYDKDF (reference sequence). CDR3 size: 13 residues. V gave up 0 bases and J gave up 11 bases, with 11 bases separating them. The origin of this receptor is a human donor with classical Hodgkin lymphoma. This chain uses TRBV15 with TRBJ1-3; D not resolved. The sample in question was peripheral blood mononuclear cells (PBMCs), obtained before the second cycle of nivolumab. The CDR3 spells CATSRDPATPIYF. In DNA, the CDR3 is TGTGCCACCAGCAGAGATCCCGCCACCCCCATATATTTT. The whole variable domain, remainder taken from reference TRBV15 and TRBJ1-3, is DAMVIQNPRYQVTQFGKPVTLSCSQTLNHNVMYWYQQKSSQAPKLLFHYYDKDFNNEADTPDNFQSRRPNTSFCFLDIRSPGLGDTAMYLCATSRDPATPIYFGEGSWLTVV.